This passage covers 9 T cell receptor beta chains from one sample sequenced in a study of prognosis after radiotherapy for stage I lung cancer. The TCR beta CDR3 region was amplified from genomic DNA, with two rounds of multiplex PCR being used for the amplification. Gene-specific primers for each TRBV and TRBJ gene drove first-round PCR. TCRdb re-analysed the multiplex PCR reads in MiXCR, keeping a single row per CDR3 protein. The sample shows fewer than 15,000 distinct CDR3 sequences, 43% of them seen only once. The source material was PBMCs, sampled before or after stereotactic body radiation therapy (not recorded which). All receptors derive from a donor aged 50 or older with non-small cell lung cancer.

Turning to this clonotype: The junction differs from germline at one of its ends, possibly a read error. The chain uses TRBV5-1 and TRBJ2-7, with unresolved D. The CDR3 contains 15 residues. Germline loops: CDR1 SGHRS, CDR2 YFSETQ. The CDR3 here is CAISLASVSVHEQYF. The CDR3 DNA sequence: TGCGCCATCAGCTTGGCCAGCGTGTCCGTGCACGAGCAGTACTTC.

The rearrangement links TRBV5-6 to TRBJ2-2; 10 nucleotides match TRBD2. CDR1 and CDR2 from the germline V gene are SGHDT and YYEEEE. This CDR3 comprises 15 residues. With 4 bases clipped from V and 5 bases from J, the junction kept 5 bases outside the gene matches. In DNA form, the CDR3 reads TGTGCCAGCAGCCGAAGCGGGGGGGGTACCGGGGAGCTGTTTTTT. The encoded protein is CASSRSGGGTGELFF.

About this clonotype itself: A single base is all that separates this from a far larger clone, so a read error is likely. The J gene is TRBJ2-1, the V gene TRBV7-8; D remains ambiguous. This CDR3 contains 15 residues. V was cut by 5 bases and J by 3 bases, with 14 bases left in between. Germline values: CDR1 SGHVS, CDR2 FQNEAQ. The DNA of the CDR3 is TGTGCCAGCAGCCTAGACGGGCGAAGCTACAATGAGCAGTTCTTC. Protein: CASSLDGRSYNEQFF. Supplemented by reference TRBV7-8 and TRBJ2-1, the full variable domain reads GAGVSQSPRYKVAKRGQDVALRCDPISGHVSLFWYQQALGQGPEFLTYFQNEAQLDKSGLPSDRFFAERPEGSVSTLKIQRTQQEDSAVYLCASSLDGRSYNEQFFGPGTRLTVL.

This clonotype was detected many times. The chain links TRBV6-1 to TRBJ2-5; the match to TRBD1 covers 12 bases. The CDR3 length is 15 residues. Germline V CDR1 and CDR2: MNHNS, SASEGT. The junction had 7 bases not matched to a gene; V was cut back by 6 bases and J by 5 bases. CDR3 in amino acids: CASRFGTGGFETQYF. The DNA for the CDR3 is TGTGCCAGCAGATTCGGGACAGGGGGCTTTGAGACCCAGTACTTC.

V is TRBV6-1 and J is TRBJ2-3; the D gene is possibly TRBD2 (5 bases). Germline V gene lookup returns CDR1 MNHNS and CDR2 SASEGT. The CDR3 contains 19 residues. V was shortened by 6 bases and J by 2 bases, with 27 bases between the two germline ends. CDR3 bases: TGTGCCAGCAGGGGAGATAATATTCGAGGCACACGGGTCACAGATACGCAGTATTTT. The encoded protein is CASRGDNIRGTRVTDTQYF.

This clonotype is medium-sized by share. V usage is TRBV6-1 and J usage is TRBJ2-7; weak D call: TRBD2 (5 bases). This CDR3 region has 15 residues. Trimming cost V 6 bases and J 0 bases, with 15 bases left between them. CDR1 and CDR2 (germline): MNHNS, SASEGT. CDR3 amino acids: CASSGRGAGSYEQYF. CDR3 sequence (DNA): TGTGCCAGCAGCGGCCGGGGTGCTGGCTCCTACGAGCAGTACTTC.

CDR3 protein: CASSQNEGTYEQYF. In nucleotides, the CDR3 is TGTGCCAGCAGCCAAAACGAGGGGACCTACGAGCAGTACTTC. The rearrangement links TRBV3-1 to TRBJ2-7, with D perhaps matching TRBD1 or TRBD2 (5 bases each). CDR1 LGHDT and CDR2 YNNKEL come from the germline V gene (reference sequence). V gave up 2 bases and J gave up 2 bases, with 10 bases separating them. This CDR3 contains 14 residues.

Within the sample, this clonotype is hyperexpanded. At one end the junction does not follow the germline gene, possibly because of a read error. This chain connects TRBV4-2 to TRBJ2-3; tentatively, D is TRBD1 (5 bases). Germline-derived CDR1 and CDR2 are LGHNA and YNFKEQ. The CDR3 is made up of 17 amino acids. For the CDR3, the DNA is TGCGCCAGCAGCCAAGATGGGGCTACCTACTCCACAGATACGCAGTATTTT. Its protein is CASSQDGATYSTDTQYF.

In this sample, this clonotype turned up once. CDR3 bases: TGTGCTAGTGGTTTGGTAGTCGGGCGACAGGCTCTCGGCGGGAGTCCTTACAATGAGCAGTTCTTC. Its translation is CASGLVVGRQALGGSPYNEQFF. This chain connects TRBV12-5 to TRBJ2-1, with TRBD2 as a possible D gene (7 bases). Looked up from germline, CDR1 is LGHNT and CDR2 is FRNRAP. This CDR3 has 22 residues. V was pared by 0 bases and J by 4 bases, with 31 bases between.